One and the same sample provided the 13 T cell receptor beta chains below, sequenced in a study of CD8+ T cells in alopecia areata. Following RNA extraction, reverse transcription yielded cDNA that acted as the sequencing template. Assay: immunoSEQ multiplex PCR; the TCRdb copy retains only in-frame clones and omits some. The repertoire includes around 200,000 clones, roughly 60% of them detected once, and 1.5% to 2% sits in the top ten. The sequencing used CD4+ T cells sorted from blood, collected at week 0. The receptors stem from a human donor with alopecia areata.

The chain couples TRBV6-5 to TRBJ1-2, with 7 bases matching TRBD1. V lost 0 bases, J lost 6 bases, and 10 bases stayed unmatched. This CDR3 region has 16 residues. Germline CDR1 reads MNHEY; CDR2 reads SVGAGI. The CDR3: CASSYSILGTEDGYTF. The CDR3 DNA sequence: TGTGCCAGCAGTTACTCGATACTCGGGACAGAGGATGGCTACACCTTC.

The V and J genes are TRBV7-8 and TRBJ2-7; perhaps TRBD1 as D (5 bases). From germline, CDR1 is SGHVS and CDR2 FQNEAQ. This CDR3 has 12 residues. The V end was cut by 1 base, the J end by 5 bases, with 6 bases between. CDR3 nucleotide sequence: TGTGCCAGCAGCTTAGAAGGGGACGAGCAGTACTTC. It is translated as CASSLEGDEQYF.

The chain joins TRBV4-1 to TRBJ2-3; D remains unclear. The germline V and J ends were trimmed by 5 bases and 4 bases, with 7 bases remaining between them. Per the germline V gene, CDR1 is MGHRA and CDR2 is YSYEKL. The CDR3 spans 12 residues. In DNA form, the CDR3 reads TGCGCCAGCAGCGGAGTAGCAGATACGCAGTATTTT. It translates to CASSGVADTQYF.

A note on this clone: The same CDR3 can be traced to other DNA sequences in this sample. V is TRBV5-1 and J is TRBJ2-7, with 9 bases lining up with TRBD1. This CDR3 is 15 amino acids long. V trimming: 0 bases; J trimming: 4 bases; junction bases outside the gene matches: 5. Germline CDR1 and CDR2: SGHRS and YFSETQ. DNA of the CDR3: TGCGCCAGCAGCTTGGAAACAGGGGGCGTTTACGAGCAGTACTTC. Translation gives CASSLETGGVYEQYF. The variable domain in full, with the rest retrieved from reference TRBV5-1 and TRBJ2-7, is KAGVTQTPRYLIKTRGQQVTLSCSPISGHRSVSWYQQTPGQGLQFLFEYFSETQRNKGNFPGRFSGRQFSNSRSEMNVSTLELGDSALYLCASSLETGGVYEQYFGPGTRLTVT.

This clone was detected a few times. V gene TRBV2 combines with J gene TRBJ2-3, with 11 positions matching TRBD1. Germline values: CDR1 SNHLY, CDR2 FYNNEI. The CDR3 runs to 16 residues. The V and J ends lost 4 bases and 3 bases, in that order; junction bases with no gene match: 6. In DNA, the CDR3 is TGTGCCAGCAGTGGGGGACAGGGGGTTTGGACAGATACGCAGTATTTT. It yields the protein CASSGGQGVWTDTQYF.

This chain uses TRBV29-1 with TRBJ1-1; possibly TRBD1 for D (5 bases). The CDR3 is 11 residues long. Trimming took off 7 bases at V and 4 bases at J, with 10 bases between the two ends. Germline assignment: CDR1 SQVTM and CDR2 ANQGSEA. DNA for the CDR3: TGCAGCGGGGGGATCGTCACTGAAGCTTTCTTT. It codes for CSGGIVTEAFF.

This clone was counted between two and nine times. This sequence joins TRBV29-1 and TRBJ2-3; D may match TRBD1 or TRBD2 (6 bases each). From germline, CDR1 is SQVTM and CDR2 ANQGSEA. V was shortened by 6 bases and J by 4 bases, with 17 bases between the two germline ends. The length of the CDR3 is 14 residues. The CDR3 nucleotides are TGCAGCGTAGATATGGGGGGCCCGGCAGATACGCAGTATTTT. Amino acid sequence: CSVDMGGPADTQYF.

The chain couples TRBV4-1 to TRBJ2-7; D ambiguous. V shed 0 bases and J shed 3 bases, with 3 bases lying between them. The CDR3 sequence is 12 residues long. Germline V gene sequence: CDR1 MGHRA, CDR2 YSYEKL. CDR3 sequence (DNA): TGCGCCAGCAGCCAAGAACGCTACGAGCAGTACTTC. It yields the protein CASSQERYEQYF.

The J gene is TRBJ1-1, the V gene TRBV29-1; D perhaps matches TRBD1 (5 bases). The germline V gene encodes CDR1 SQVTM and CDR2 ANQGSEA. The CDR3 runs to 13 residues. With 0 bases removed from V and 1 base from J, the gap between germline ends came to 6 bases. CDR3 in amino acids: CSVEDDRNTEAFF. DNA for the CDR3: TGCAGCGTTGAAGATGACAGGAACACTGAAGCTTTCTTT.

This clone has more than one count but fewer than ten. The chain links TRBV5-1 to TRBJ2-7; the match to TRBD2 covers 13 bases. V was pared by 5 bases and J by 5 bases, with 4 bases of the junction left unmatched. Per the germline V gene, CDR1 is SGHRS and CDR2 is YFSETQ. The CDR3 extends over 14 amino acids. The CDR3, as DNA: TGCGCCAGCAGTCCCGGGACTAGCGGGGACGAGCAGTACTTC. This codes for CASSPGTSGDEQYF.

The V and J genes are TRBV29-1 and TRBJ2-7; 7 bases are shared with TRBD2. V lost 2 bases and J lost 4; bases outside the gene matches: 5. Germline values: CDR1 SQVTM, CDR2 ANQGSEA. The CDR3 extends over 13 amino acids. CDR3 sequence (DNA): TGCAGCGTTGAAACGGGAGCGGGGTACGAGCAGTACTTC. The encoded protein is CSVETGAGYEQYF.

The chain links TRBV29-1 to TRBJ2-3; possibly TRBD1 for D (6 bases). V was trimmed by 7 bases and J by 5 bases, leaving 22 bases between them. Germline assignment: CDR1 SQVTM and CDR2 ANQGSEA. There are 15 residues in the CDR3. Written as DNA, the CDR3 is TGCAGCGCCGATACACGACAGGATTCAAGAGATACGCAGTATTTT. Its protein is CSADTRQDSRDTQYF.

This chain connects TRBV4-3 to TRBJ1-2, with D unclear. The CDR3 consists of 14 residues. Germline V gives CDR1 LGHNA, CDR2 YSLEER. V dropped 0 bases and J dropped 4 bases, with 9 bases sitting between them. CDR3 residues: CASSQDSRTYGYTF. CDR3 bases: TGCGCCAGCAGCCAAGATTCAAGGACCTATGGCTACACCTTC.